Listed below are T cell receptor beta chains from one sample, sequenced in a study of cytomegalovirus exposure and HLA in healthy donors. Libraries were prepared by immunoSEQ multiplex PCR; TCRdb keeps only in-frame clonotypes and omits some of them. In the table there are under 200,000 clones, roughly 70% of which are singletons. Sequencing was carried out using PBMCs. The receptors originated from a woman in her 30s in good health and CMV-seronegative. CDR3s include the opening cysteine and the closing phenylalanine or tryptophan. D genes are given only for firm matches. Size values are once, few and many counts, or a class for expanded clones, and some rows have none.

v_call	clone_size	d_call	j_call	cdr3_aa	cdr3_nt
TRBV15	-	TRBD1	TRBJ1-5	CATSPGDRGLNQPQHF	TGTGCCACCAGCCCCGGGGACAGGGGGCTCAATCAGCCCCAGCATTTT
TRBV5-4	-	-	TRBJ1-2	CASSLVGPPNANYGYTF	TGTGCCAGCAGCTTGGTGGGCCCGCCGAACGCTAACTATGGCTACACCTTC
TRBV5-1	-	-	TRBJ2-2	CASSFHGGNTGELFF	TGCGCCAGCAGCTTCCACGGAGGGAACACCGGGGAGCTGTTTTTT
TRBV7-2	few	TRBD1	TRBJ1-5	CASSLGRTGGGGQPQHF	TGTGCCAGCAGCTTAGGGAGGACAGGGGGCGGTGGTCAGCCCCAGCATTTT
TRBV7-9	few	TRBD2	TRBJ2-7	CSSSSSGGAIREQYF	TGTTCCAGCAGCTCCTCCGGGGGGGCCATCCGCGAGCAGTACTTC
TRBV5-1	once	TRBD1	TRBJ1-1	CASSLGIQGGYTEAFF	TGCGCCAGCAGCTTGGGTATTCAGGGGGGTTACACTGAAGCTTTCTTT
TRBV9	-	TRBD2	TRBJ2-1	CASSVGTSSYNEQFF	TGTGCCAGCAGCGTGGGGACTAGCTCCTACAATGAGCAGTTCTTC
TRBV27	-	TRBD2	TRBJ2-7	CASSLAGASYEQYF	TGTGCCAGCAGTCTAGCGGGTGCGTCCTACGAGCAGTACTTC
TRBV5-1	-	-	TRBJ1-2	CASRGGPDGYTF	TGCGCCAGCAGGGGGGGACCGGATGGCTACACCTTC
TRBV5-1	-	-	TRBJ1-6	CASSFKGQDSPLHF	TGCGCCAGCAGCTTCAAGGGACAAGATTCACCCCTCCACTTT
TRBV19	-	-	TRBJ1-2	CASRSGGANYGYTF	TGTGCCAGTAGATCGGGGGGAGCTAACTATGGCTACACCTTC
TRBV11-2	few	-	TRBJ1-5	CASSADAGQPQHF	TGTGCCAGCAGCGCTGATGCGGGTCAGCCCCAGCATTTT
TRBV5-6	-	-	TRBJ2-5	CASSPVVEREETQYF	TGTGCCAGCAGCCCGGTGGTAGAAAGAGAAGAGACCCAGTACTTC
TRBV7-2	-	TRBD1	TRBJ2-7	CASGPTGGVGEQYF	TGTGCCAGCGGACCGACAGGGGGCGTTGGCGAGCAGTACTTC
TRBV18	-	-	TRBJ1-1	CASSPQGQNTEAFF	TGTGCCAGCTCCCCCCAGGGACAGAACACTGAAGCTTTCTTT
TRBV27	-	-	TRBJ2-7	CASSLLGGSSYEQYF	TGTGCCAGCAGCCTCTTGGGGGGTTCGTCCTACGAGCAGTACTTC
TRBV6-1	-	-	TRBJ1-5	CASSGRGWNQPQHF	TGTGCCAGCAGTGGTAGGGGATGGAATCAGCCCCAGCATTTT
TRBV7-2	-	-	TRBJ2-3	CASSPAGTDTQYF	TGTGCCAGCAGTCCCGCGGGGACAGATACGCAGTATTTT
TRBV5-1	-	TRBD1	TRBJ2-1	CASSMAGGVSYNEQFF	TGCGCCAGCAGCATGGCAGGGGGCGTCTCCTACAATGAGCAGTTCTTC
TRBV7-6	-	-	TRBJ1-3	CASSLGAGGNTIYF	TGTGCCAGCAGCTTAGGGGCAGGAGGAAACACCATATATTTT
TRBV7-9	-	TRBD2	TRBJ2-2	CSSSSRTSGNTGELFF	TGTTCCAGCAGCTCCAGGACTAGCGGGAACACCGGGGAGCTGTTTTTT
TRBV23-1	-	-	TRBJ2-5	CASTVRGGEETQYF	TGCGCCAGCACGGTCAGGGGAGGGGAAGAGACCCAGTACTTC
TRBV18	-	-	TRBJ1-5	CASSEGGNQPQHF	TGTGCCAGCTCGGAGGGTGGCAATCAGCCCCAGCATTTT
TRBV27	once	TRBD1	TRBJ2-5	CASSSRQGLETQYF	TGTGCCAGCAGTTCCCGACAGGGATTAGAGACCCAGTACTTC
TRBV5-1	-	TRBD1	TRBJ1-2	CASSLAPQRGLGYTF	TGCGCCAGCAGCTTGGCCCCTCAAAGGGGGCTAGGCTACACCTTC
TRBV10-3	-	TRBD2	TRBJ2-7	CAIRTSGGPTDEQYF	TGTGCCATCAGAACTAGCGGGGGCCCGACGGACGAGCAGTACTTC